The 12 T cell receptor beta chains listed next were all sequenced from one sample in a study of blood T cells in healthy people across ages. It was with a sample-barcoded 5' primer and a J-beta primer mix that a second PCR of roughly 7 to 12 cycles was run. TCRdb re-called the 5' RACE reads with MiXCR, one entry per CDR3 protein. The repertoire includes 750,000 or so distinct CDR3 sequences, 20% to 25% of them detected once, and 8% to 10% sits in the top ten. The same specimen was also included in a second study, on T cells of mothers and their children.

Sequences were obtained from blood. The source is a boy aged 5-17 years in good health.

With regard to this clonotype: One junction end disagrees with the germline gene, perhaps due to a read error. The chain uses TRBV7-9 and TRBJ2-5; either TRBD1 or TRBD2 may supply D (5 bases each). The CDR3 contains 13 residues. Germline CDR1 reads SEHNR; CDR2 reads FQNEAQ (reference sequence). CDR3 in amino acids: CASSLVSGSEQYF. CDR3 nucleotides: TGCGCCAGCAGCTTGGTGTCAGGGAGTGAGCAGTACTTC.

J is TRBJ1-2 and V is TRBV5-1, with TRBD1 identical over 9 bases. The CDR3 consists of 14 residues. CDR1 is SGHRS and CDR2 is YFSETQ in the germline V gene. V dropped 4 bases and J dropped 2; count of bases not matched to a gene: 3. The CDR3 region has the DNA TGCGCCAGCAGCGGCGACAGGGGGAACTATGGCTACACCTTC. Its protein product is CASSGDRGNYGYTF.

This chain uses TRBV7-2 with TRBJ2-5, with 7 positions matching TRBD2. Per germline, CDR1 SGHTA and CDR2 FQGNSA. Trimming took 8 bases from V and 2 from J; bases not matched to a gene: 8. This CDR3 spans 14 amino acids. Here the CDR3 DNA reads TGTGCCAGCCCTGGGGGGGGGAGACAAGAGACCCAGTACTTC. Protein sequence: CASPGGGRQETQYF.

Only a few counts were recorded for this clonotype. The rearrangement links TRBV10-3 to TRBJ2-5; D gene unclear. Gene TRBJ2-1 matches the end of the DNA better, so the J call may be wrong. This CDR3 has 13 residues. Germline CDR1 is ENHRY and CDR2 is SYGVKD. In DNA, the CDR3 is TGTGCCATCCGGGCGCCCATCGTCGATGAGCAGTTCTTC. Encoded protein: CAIRAPIVDEQFF.

Only a few counts were recorded for this clonotype. The V call is TRBV6-4, the J call TRBJ2-1; 11 bases fit TRBD1. This CDR3 is 15 amino acids long. Germline V lookup: CDR1 MRHNA, CDR2 SNTAGT. With 6 bases clipped from V and 6 bases from J, the junction kept 7 bases outside the gene matches. This chain's CDR3 is CASRAGTGGRNEQFF. CDR3 DNA: TGTGCCAGCAGAGCCGGGACAGGGGGGCGCAATGAGCAGTTCTTC.

This clonotype was observed a handful of times. This sequence joins TRBV29-1 and TRBJ2-7; TRBD1 is a possible D gene (6 bases). The germline V gene has CDR1 SQVTM and CDR2 ANQGSEA. The CDR3 covers 13 residues. V lost 3 bases and J 1 base, leaving 10 bases between the germline ends. In DNA, the CDR3 is TGCAGCGTTGACCAACAGGGTTCCTACGAGCAGTACTTC. The encoded protein is CSVDQQGSYEQYF.

The CDR3 loop reads CASSSPRGGYGYTF. DNA for the CDR3: TGCGCCAGCAGCTCCCCTCGGGGAGGGTATGGCTACACCTTC. The V and J genes are TRBV5-1 and TRBJ1-2; D is uncertain. Between the trimmed V and J ends, which lost 3 bases and 5 bases, there was a span of 14 bases. CDR1 is SGHRS and CDR2 is YFSETQ in the germline V gene. The length of the CDR3 is 14 residues.

The CDR3 bases are TGTGCCAGCAGCTGGACAGGGATCCAAGAGACCCAGTACTTC. Protein: CASSWTGIQETQYF. The chain links TRBV6-5 to TRBJ2-5; 8 bases match TRBD1. The CDR3 loop spans 14 amino acids. Germline CDR1 and CDR2: MNHEY and SVGAGI. With V trimmed by 6 bases and J by 1 base, 4 bases remained unmatched.

The V and J genes are TRBV18 and TRBJ1-2; TRBD1 agrees at 7 bases. The CDR3 length is 14 residues. V lost 5 bases to trimming and J lost 3 bases; unmatched junction nucleotides: 6. CDR1 and CDR2 from the germline V gene are KGHSH and LQKENI. This CDR3 reads CASSSRDRDYGYTF. The CDR3 nucleotides read TGTGCCAGCTCATCTCGTGACAGGGACTATGGCTACACCTTC.

The chain carries TRBV5-1 and TRBJ2-1, with D possibly matching TRBD2 (6 bases). The germline gives CDR1 SGHRS, CDR2 YFSETQ. The V and J ends lost 2 bases and 1 base respectively, with 25 bases between them. This CDR3 has 20 residues. CDR3 protein: CASSFHGPGTEGSSYNEQFF. CDR3 nucleotides: TGCGCCAGCAGCTTCCATGGACCCGGTACGGAGGGTTCGTCCTACAATGAGCAGTTCTTC.

The chain is built from TRBV7-2 and TRBJ2-7; TRBD2 agrees at 11 bases. CDR1 is SGHTA and CDR2 is FQGNSA in the germline V gene. The CDR3 spans 15 residues. The V gene end was trimmed by 7 bases and the J gene end by 1 base; junction bases not matched to a gene: 6. CDR3 region: CASTLGLAGSYEQYF. In nucleotides, the CDR3 is TGTGCCAGCACTCTCGGACTAGCGGGTTCCTACGAGCAGTACTTC.

This clonotype was counted ten times or more. J is TRBJ2-5 and V is TRBV15; D gene unclear. Germline V gene lookup returns CDR1 LNHNV and CDR2 YYDKDF (reference sequence). The ends were cut back, 1 base at V and 4 bases at J, with 7 bases in the middle. This CDR3 has 13 amino acids. The CDR3 protein is CATSRGPRETQYF. For the CDR3, the DNA is TGTGCCACCAGCAGAGGACCCCGAGAGACCCAGTACTTC.